Included here is one T cell receptor beta chain sequence, with context. The entry originates in a study of blood T cells in healthy people across ages. A sample-barcoded 5' primer and a J-beta primer mix were used in a second PCR of about 7 to 12 cycles. TCRdb redid the calling of the 5' RACE reads with MiXCR, one entry per CDR3 protein. The table includes more than 550,000 distinct CDR3 sequences, about 20% detected once. V shed 0 bases and J 0 bases; nucleotides not matched to a gene: 1. CDR1 and CDR2 from the germline V gene are MNHNY and SVGAGI (reference sequence). The CDR3 has 16 residues. The specimen was blood. The sequence was collected from an older man in good health. The rearrangement joins TRBV6-6 to TRBJ2-3; TRBD2 matches at 9 bases. This CDR3 reads CASSYSAGGSTDTQYF. CDR3 bases: TGTGCCAGCAGTTACTCGGCGGGGGGGAGCACAGATACGCAGTATTTT.